This T cell receptor (beta chain) was sequenced during a study of PD-1 blockade in classical Hodgkin lymphoma. V shed 5 bases and J 9 bases; nucleotides not matched to a gene: 15. The germline V gene encodes CDR1 LNHNV and CDR2 YYDKDF (reference sequence). The CDR3 loop spans 18 amino acids. Profiled with immunoSEQ multiplex PCR; TCRdb holds only in-frame clones, not every one. This sample has roughly 20,000 clones; less than 75% occur once, and the top ten carry approximately 25%. Each and every patient relapsed after autologous stem cell transplantation, and patients got differing brentuximab vedotin exposure. Study-wide results and limits: In newly diagnosed patients, baseline TCR diversity was reportedly below that of healthy donors. In CD4+ cells, TCR diversity went up significantly by C4D1, but in CD8+ cells it did not.

This clone has more than one count but fewer than ten. No antigen is known for it. Source: peripheral blood mononuclear cells (PBMCs), taken before the second cycle of nivolumab. The chain employs TRBV15 and TRBJ2-1; 14 bases fit TRBD2. This receptor was identified in a human donor with classical Hodgkin lymphoma. The CDR3 sequence: CATSGGDTGLAGGVEQFF. CDR3 coding DNA: TGTGCCACCAGCGGGGGGGATACTGGACTAGCGGGAGGTGTTGAGCAGTTCTTC. Based on the CDR3 plus reference TRBV15 and TRBJ2-1, the full variable domain is DAMVIQNPRYQVTQFGKPVTLSCSQTLNHNVMYWYQQKSSQAPKLLFHYYDKDFNNEADTPDNFQSRRPNTSFCFLDIRSPGLGDTAMYLCATSGGDTGLAGGVEQFFGPGTRLTVL.